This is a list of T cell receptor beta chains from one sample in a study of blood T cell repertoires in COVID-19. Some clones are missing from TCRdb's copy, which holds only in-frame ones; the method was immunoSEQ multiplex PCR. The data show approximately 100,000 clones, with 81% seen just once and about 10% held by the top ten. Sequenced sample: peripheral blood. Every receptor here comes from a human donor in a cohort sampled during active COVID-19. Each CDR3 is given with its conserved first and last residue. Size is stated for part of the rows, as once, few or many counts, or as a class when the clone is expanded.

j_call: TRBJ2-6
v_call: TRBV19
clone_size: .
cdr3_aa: CASSPFTGTGANVLTF

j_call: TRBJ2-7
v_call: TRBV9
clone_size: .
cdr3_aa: CASSAGLAGGISYEQYF

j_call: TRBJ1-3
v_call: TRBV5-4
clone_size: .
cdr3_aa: CASSSRQGILSGNTIYF

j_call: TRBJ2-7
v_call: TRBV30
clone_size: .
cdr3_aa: CAWSGHGQGSRQQYF

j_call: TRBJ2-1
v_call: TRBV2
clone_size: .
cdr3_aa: CASSWSGTGDYNEQFF

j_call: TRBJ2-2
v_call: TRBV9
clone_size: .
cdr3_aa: CASSVGTGSNTGELFF

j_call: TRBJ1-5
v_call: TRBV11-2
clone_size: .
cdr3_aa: CASSFGEGRPQHF

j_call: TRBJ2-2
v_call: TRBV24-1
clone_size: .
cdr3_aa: CATSDRYGSANTGELFF

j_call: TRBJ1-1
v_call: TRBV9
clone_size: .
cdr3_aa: CASSVGGIQNTEAFF

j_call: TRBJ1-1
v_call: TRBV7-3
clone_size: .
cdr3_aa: CASRPRQDMNTEAFF

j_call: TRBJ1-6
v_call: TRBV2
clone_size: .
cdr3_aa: CASSERDRGRGSPLHF

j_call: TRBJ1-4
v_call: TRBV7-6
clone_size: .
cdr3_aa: CASSLAQTGVDEKLFF

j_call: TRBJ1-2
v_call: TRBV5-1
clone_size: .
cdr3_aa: CASSLEGAPGGYTF

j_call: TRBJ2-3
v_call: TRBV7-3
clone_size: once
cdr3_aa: CASSYIGDTQYF

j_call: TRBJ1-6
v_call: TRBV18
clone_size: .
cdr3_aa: CASSTGSTSPLHF

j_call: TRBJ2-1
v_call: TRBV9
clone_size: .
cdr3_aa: CASSVDRSSYNEQFF

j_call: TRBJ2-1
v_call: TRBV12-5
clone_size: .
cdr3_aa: CASGLDWLNEQFF

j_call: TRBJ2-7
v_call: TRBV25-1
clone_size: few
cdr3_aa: CASSGGYEQYF

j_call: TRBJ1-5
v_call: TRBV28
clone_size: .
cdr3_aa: CASSHGTGNQPQHF

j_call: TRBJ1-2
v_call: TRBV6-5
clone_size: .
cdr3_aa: CASRRDRSDGYTF

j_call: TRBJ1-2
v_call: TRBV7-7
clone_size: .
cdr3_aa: CASTRGEGFYGYTF

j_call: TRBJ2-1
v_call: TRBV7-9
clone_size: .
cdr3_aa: CASRPTSGGAGEQFF

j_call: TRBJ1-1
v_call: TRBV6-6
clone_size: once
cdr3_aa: CASSIGEGTEAFF

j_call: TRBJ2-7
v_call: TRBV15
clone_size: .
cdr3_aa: CATSRVLIGGEAYEQYF

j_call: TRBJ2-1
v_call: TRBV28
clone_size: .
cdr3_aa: CASSPDMGHFNEQFF

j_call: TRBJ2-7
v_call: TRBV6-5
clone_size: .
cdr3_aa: CASSYTQTGSYEQYF

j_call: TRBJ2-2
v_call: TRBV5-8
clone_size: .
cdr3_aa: CASSFKRGGRGTGELFF

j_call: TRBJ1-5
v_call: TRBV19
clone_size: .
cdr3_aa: CASSMRGPRESNQPQHF

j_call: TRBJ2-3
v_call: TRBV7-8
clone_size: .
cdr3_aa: CASSLFYRVSTDTQYF

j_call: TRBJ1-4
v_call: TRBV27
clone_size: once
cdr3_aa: CASSLSDRGRKLFF

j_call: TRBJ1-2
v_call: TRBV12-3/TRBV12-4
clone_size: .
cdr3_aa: CASSVRRDTSYTF

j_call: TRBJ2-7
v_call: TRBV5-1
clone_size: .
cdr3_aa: CASSLGTSGVLSYEQYF

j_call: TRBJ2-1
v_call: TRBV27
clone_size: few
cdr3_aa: CASTLQGDLNEQFF

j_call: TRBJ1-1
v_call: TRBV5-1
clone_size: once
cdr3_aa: CASSNTGGEIEAFF

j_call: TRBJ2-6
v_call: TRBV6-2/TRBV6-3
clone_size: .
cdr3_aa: CASSYGGAAGANVLTF

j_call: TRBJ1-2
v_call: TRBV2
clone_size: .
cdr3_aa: CASSLGQSNYGYTF

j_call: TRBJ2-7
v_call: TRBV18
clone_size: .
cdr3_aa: CASSPAGTGGYEQYF

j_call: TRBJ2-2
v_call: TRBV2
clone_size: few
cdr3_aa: CASSERLAGAYTGELFF

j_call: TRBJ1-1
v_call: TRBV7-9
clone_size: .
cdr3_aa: CAITWEGSPEAFF

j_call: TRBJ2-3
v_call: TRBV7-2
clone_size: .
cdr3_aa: CASSISDYTQYF

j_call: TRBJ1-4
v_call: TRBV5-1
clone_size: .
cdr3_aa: CASTPGQGNEKLFF